The 8 T cell receptor beta chains listed next were all sequenced from one sample in a study of cytomegalovirus exposure and HLA in healthy donors. 60 Vbeta and 13 Jbeta primers were used in PCR. Repertoires were generated with immunoSEQ multiplex PCR, while TCRdb's copy carries only in-frame clones and drops some. The sample includes 100,000 to 120,000 clones, 75% to 80% of them seen just once. Sequenced: PBMCs. The receptor set was obtained from a woman in her 30s in good health and CMV-seronegative.

The sample holds one count of this clone. The rearrangement uses TRBV28 and TRBJ2-7; a weak D match, TRBD1 (5 bases). Germline V gene sequence: CDR1 MDHEN, CDR2 SYDVKM. The CDR3 runs to 12 residues. V lost 6 bases to trimming and J lost 3 bases, with 9 bases between them. CDR3 sequence: CASRPDSYEQYF. DNA of the CDR3: TGTGCCAGCAGACCCGACAGCTACGAGCAGTACTTC.

The chain carries TRBV9 and TRBJ2-1; 12 bases match TRBD2. With V trimmed by 2 bases and J by 6 bases, 9 bases remained unmatched. CDR1 and CDR2 from the germline V gene are SGDLS and YYNGEE. CDR3 size: 17 residues. The CDR3 DNA is TGTGCCAGCAGCGTTAGCCTTCGGACTAGCGGGACCAATGAGCAGTTCTTC. This encodes CASSVSLRTSGTNEQFF.

The rearrangement links TRBV6-5 to TRBJ1-1; TRBD1 agrees at 8 bases. The germline V gene has CDR1 MNHEY and CDR2 SVGAGI. The V and J ends lost 0 bases and 0 bases, in that order; junction bases with no gene match: 3. CDR3 size: 16 residues. In nucleotides, the CDR3 is TGTGCCAGCAGTTACTCCCCGACAGGGGTGAACACTGAAGCTTTCTTT. Protein sequence: CASSYSPTGVNTEAFF.

The chain links TRBV6-5 to TRBJ1-2; D unresolved. Germline CDR1 and CDR2: MNHEY and SVGAGI. V shed 5 bases and J shed 6 bases, with 10 bases lying between them. This CDR3 region has 12 residues. CDR3 sequence reads: CASSPTGDGYTF. The CDR3 DNA follows: TGTGCCAGCAGTCCCACGGGTGATGGCTACACCTTC.

The chain is built from TRBV4-3 and TRBJ2-5, with TRBD1 matching 7 bases. Losses at the gene ends were 0 bases for V and 4 bases for J; bases not matched to a gene: 11. The CDR3 sequence is 17 residues long. Germline assignment: CDR1 LGHNA and CDR2 YSLEER. The CDR3 is CASSQEQGISWGETQYF. Here the CDR3 DNA reads TGCGCCAGCAGCCAAGAACAGGGGATTTCTTGGGGAGAGACCCAGTACTTC.

The chain links TRBV7-2 to TRBJ2-1; TRBD2 matches 9 bases. CDR1 and CDR2 (germline): SGHTA, FQGNSA. The CDR3 extends over 14 amino acids. V lost 6 bases and J lost 7; bases outside the gene matches: 7. The CDR3 DNA sequence: TGTGCCAGCAGGCCACTCGGACTAGCGAATGAGCAGTTCTTC. Amino acids: CASRPLGLANEQFF.

This clone has more than one count but fewer than ten. The rearrangement links TRBV5-1 to TRBJ2-1; possible D gene TRBD2, 5 bases. The CDR3 is 13 amino acids. V lost 4 bases and J 6 bases, leaving 11 bases between the germline ends. Per the germline V gene, CDR1 is SGHRS and CDR2 is YFSETQ. The CDR3 loop is CASSPTGTNEQFF. The DNA of the CDR3 is TGCGCCAGCAGCCCCACGGGAACCAATGAGCAGTTCTTC.

With respect to this clone: The sample holds other DNA sequences that translate to the same CDR3. The genes are TRBV29-1 and TRBJ1-2; D ambiguous. Germline V gives CDR1 SQVTM, CDR2 ANQGSEA. The CDR3 loop spans 14 amino acids. Trimming pared 3 bases from V and 0 bases from J, leaving 11 bases between. CDR3: CSVEGRGTNYGYTF. Written as DNA, the CDR3 is TGCAGCGTTGAGGGAAGAGGGACTAACTATGGCTACACCTTC.